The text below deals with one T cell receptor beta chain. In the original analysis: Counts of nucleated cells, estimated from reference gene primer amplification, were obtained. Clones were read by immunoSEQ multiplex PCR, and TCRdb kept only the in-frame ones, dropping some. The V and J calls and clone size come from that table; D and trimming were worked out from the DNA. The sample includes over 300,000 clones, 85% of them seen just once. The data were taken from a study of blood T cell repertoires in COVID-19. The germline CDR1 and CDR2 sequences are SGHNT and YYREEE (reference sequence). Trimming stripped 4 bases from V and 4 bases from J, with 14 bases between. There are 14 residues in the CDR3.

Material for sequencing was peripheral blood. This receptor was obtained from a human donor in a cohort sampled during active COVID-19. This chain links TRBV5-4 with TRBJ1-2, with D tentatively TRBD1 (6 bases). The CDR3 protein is CASSAIQGTYGYTF. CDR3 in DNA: TGTGCCAGCAGCGCGATCCAGGGGACCTATGGCTACACCTTC.